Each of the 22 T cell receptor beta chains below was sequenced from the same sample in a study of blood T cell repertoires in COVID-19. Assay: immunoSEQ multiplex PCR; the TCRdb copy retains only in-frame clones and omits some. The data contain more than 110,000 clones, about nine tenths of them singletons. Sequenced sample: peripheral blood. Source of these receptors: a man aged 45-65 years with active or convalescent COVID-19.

The CDR3 DNA is TGCGCCAGCAGCTTGCCGGCGGGGGTCGTCTCTGGGGCCAACGTCCTGACTTTC. Protein: CASSLPAGVVSGANVLTF. V usage is TRBV5-1 and J usage is TRBJ2-6, with 7 bases that match TRBD2. Germline CDR1 and CDR2: SGHRS and YFSETQ. The CDR3 covers 18 residues. Trimming cost V 1 base and J 0 bases; bases outside gene matches: 7.

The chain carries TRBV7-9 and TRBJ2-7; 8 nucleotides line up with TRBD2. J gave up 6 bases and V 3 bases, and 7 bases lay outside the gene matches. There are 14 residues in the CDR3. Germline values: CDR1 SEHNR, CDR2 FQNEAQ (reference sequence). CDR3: CASSFPGLVGEQYF. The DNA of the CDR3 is TGTGCCAGCAGCTTCCCGGGACTAGTTGGCGAGCAGTACTTC.

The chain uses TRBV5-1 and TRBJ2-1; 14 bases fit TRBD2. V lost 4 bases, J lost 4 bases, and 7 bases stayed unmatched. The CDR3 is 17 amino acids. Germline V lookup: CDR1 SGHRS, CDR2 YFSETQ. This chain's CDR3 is CASSPRLAGGTYNEQFF. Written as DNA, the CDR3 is TGCGCCAGCAGCCCACGACTAGCGGGAGGGACTTACAATGAGCAGTTCTTC.

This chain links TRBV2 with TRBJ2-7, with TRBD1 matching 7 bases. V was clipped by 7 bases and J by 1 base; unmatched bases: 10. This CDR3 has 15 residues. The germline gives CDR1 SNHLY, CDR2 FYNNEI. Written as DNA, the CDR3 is TGTGCCAGCAAGGGGGCTCAGGGAAAATCCTACGAGCAGTACTTC. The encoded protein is CASKGAQGKSYEQYF.

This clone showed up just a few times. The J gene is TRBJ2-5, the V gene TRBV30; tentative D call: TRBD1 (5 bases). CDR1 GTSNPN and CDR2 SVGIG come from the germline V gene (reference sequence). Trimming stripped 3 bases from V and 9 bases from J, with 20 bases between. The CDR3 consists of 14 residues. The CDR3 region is CAWRLGIGKGPQYF. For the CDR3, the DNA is TGTGCCTGGAGATTAGGGATTGGGAAGGGGCCCCAGTACTTC.

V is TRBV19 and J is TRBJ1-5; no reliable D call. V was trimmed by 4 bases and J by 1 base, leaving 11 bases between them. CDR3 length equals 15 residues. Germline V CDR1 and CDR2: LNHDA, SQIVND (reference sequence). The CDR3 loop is CASSNSGVSNQPQHF. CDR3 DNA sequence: TGTGCCAGTAGTAATTCAGGTGTCAGCAATCAGCCCCAGCATTTT.

CDR3: CASSSGLAGVNEQFF. The CDR3 DNA is TGTGCCAGCAGTTCAGGACTAGCGGGAGTGAATGAGCAGTTCTTC. The chain couples TRBV6-6 to TRBJ2-1; TRBD2 matches at 13 bases. CDR1 is MNHNY and CDR2 is SVGAGI in the germline V gene (reference sequence). V shed 4 bases and J 7 bases; nucleotides not matched to a gene: 4. The CDR3 is 15 residues long.

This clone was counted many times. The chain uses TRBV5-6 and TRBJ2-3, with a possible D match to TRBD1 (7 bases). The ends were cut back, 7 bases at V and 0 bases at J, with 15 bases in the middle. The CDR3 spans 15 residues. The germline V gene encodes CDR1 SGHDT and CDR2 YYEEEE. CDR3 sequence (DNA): TGTGCCAGCGAACGGGGGACAGTCAGCACAGATACGCAGTATTTT. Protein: CASERGTVSTDTQYF.

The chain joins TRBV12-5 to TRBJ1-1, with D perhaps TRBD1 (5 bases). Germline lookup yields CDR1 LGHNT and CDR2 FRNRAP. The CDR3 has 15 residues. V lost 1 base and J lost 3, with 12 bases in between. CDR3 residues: CASGLARGGDTEAFF. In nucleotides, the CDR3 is TGTGCTAGTGGTTTGGCAAGGGGTGGGGACACTGAAGCTTTCTTT.

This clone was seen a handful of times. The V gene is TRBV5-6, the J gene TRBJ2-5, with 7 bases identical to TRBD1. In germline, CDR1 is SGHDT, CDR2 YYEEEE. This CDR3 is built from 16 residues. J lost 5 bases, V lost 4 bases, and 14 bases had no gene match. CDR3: CASSLRSGGWGETQYF. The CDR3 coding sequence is TGTGCCAGCAGCCTGAGATCAGGGGGTTGGGGGGAGACCCAGTACTTC. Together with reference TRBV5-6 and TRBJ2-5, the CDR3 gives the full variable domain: DAGVTQSPTHLIKTRGQQVTLRCSPKSGHDTVSWYQQALGQGPQFIFQYYEEEERQRGNFPDRFSGHQFPNYSSELNVNALLLGDSALYLCASSLRSGGWGETQYFGPGTRLLVL.

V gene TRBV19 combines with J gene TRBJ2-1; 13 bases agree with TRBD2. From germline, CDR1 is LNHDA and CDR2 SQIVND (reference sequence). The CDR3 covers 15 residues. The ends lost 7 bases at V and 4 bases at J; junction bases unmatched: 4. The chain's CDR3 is CASMRLAGGYNEQFF. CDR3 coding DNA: TGTGCCAGTATGAGACTAGCGGGAGGATACAATGAGCAGTTCTTC.

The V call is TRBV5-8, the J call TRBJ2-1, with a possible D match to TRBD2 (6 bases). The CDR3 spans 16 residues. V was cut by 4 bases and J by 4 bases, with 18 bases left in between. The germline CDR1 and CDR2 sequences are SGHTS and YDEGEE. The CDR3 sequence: CASSALSSASYNEQFF. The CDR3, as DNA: TGTGCCAGCAGCGCCTTATCTAGCGCAAGTTACAATGAGCAGTTCTTC.

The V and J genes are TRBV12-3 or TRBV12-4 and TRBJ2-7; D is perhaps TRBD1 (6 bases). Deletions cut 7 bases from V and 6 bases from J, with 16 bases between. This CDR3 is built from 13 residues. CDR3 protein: CASMGPGETEQYF. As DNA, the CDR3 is TGTGCCAGCATGGGGCCAGGGGAAACCGAGCAGTACTTC.

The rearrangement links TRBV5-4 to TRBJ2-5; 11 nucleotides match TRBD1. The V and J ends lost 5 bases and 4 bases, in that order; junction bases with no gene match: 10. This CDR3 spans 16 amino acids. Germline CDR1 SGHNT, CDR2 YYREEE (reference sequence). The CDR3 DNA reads TGTGCCAGCAGTCGGACAGGGGGCGGATTAAGAGAGACCCAGTACTTC. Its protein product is CASSRTGGGLRETQYF.

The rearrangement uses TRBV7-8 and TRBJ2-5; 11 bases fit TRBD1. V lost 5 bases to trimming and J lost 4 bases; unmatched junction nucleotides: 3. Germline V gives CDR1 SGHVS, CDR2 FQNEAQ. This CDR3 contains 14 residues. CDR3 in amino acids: CASSPGTGGETQYF. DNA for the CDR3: TGTGCCAGCAGCCCCGGGACAGGGGGAGAGACCCAGTACTTC.

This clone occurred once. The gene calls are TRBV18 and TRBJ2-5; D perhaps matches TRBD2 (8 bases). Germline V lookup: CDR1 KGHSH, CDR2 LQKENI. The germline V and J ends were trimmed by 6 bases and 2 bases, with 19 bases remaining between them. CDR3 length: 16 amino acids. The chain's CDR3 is CASSQRQGLGQETQYF. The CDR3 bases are TGTGCCAGCTCGCAAAGACAGGGACTAGGGCAAGAGACCCAGTACTTC.

CDR3 DNA sequence: TGTGCCAGCTCAATCGGGGAGGCTCAGCCCCAGCATTTT. Amino acid sequence: CASSIGEAQPQHF. This rearrangement joins TRBV18 to TRBJ1-5, with D uncertain. From germline, CDR1 is KGHSH and CDR2 LQKENI. The CDR3 runs 13 residues. Trimming took 5 bases from V and 6 from J, leaving 11 bases between them.

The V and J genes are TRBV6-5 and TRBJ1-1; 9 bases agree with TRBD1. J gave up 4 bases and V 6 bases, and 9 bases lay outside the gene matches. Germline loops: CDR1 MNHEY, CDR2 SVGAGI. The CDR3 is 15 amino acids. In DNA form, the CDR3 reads TGTGCCAGCAGCAGACAGGGGGTCGGGAGCACTGAAGCTTTCTTT. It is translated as CASSRQGVGSTEAFF.

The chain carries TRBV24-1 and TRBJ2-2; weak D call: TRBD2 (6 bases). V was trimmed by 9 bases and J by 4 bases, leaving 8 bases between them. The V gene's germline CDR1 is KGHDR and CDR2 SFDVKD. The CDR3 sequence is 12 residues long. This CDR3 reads CATGEVTGELFF. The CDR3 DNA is TGTGCCACCGGGGAGGTCACCGGGGAGCTGTTTTTT.

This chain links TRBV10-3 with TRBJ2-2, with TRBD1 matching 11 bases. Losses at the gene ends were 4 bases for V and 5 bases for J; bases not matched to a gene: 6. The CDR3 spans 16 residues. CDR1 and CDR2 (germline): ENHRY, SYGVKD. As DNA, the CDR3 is TGTGCCATCAGTGGAGGACAGGGGGCGCCGACCGGGGAGCTGTTTTTT. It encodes CAISGGQGAPTGELFF.

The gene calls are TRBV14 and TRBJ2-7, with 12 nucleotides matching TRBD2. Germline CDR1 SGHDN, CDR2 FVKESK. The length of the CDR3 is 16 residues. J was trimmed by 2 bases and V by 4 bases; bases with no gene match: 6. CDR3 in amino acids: CASSRLGLAGTYEQYF. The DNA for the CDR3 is TGTGCCAGCAGCCGACTCGGACTAGCGGGGACCTACGAGCAGTACTTC.

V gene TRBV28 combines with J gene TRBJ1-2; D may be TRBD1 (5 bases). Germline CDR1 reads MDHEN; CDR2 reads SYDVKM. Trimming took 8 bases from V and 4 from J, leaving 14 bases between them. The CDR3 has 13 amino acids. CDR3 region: CASRNPDSYGYTF. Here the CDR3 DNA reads TGTGCCAGCCGAAACCCCGACAGCTATGGCTACACCTTC.